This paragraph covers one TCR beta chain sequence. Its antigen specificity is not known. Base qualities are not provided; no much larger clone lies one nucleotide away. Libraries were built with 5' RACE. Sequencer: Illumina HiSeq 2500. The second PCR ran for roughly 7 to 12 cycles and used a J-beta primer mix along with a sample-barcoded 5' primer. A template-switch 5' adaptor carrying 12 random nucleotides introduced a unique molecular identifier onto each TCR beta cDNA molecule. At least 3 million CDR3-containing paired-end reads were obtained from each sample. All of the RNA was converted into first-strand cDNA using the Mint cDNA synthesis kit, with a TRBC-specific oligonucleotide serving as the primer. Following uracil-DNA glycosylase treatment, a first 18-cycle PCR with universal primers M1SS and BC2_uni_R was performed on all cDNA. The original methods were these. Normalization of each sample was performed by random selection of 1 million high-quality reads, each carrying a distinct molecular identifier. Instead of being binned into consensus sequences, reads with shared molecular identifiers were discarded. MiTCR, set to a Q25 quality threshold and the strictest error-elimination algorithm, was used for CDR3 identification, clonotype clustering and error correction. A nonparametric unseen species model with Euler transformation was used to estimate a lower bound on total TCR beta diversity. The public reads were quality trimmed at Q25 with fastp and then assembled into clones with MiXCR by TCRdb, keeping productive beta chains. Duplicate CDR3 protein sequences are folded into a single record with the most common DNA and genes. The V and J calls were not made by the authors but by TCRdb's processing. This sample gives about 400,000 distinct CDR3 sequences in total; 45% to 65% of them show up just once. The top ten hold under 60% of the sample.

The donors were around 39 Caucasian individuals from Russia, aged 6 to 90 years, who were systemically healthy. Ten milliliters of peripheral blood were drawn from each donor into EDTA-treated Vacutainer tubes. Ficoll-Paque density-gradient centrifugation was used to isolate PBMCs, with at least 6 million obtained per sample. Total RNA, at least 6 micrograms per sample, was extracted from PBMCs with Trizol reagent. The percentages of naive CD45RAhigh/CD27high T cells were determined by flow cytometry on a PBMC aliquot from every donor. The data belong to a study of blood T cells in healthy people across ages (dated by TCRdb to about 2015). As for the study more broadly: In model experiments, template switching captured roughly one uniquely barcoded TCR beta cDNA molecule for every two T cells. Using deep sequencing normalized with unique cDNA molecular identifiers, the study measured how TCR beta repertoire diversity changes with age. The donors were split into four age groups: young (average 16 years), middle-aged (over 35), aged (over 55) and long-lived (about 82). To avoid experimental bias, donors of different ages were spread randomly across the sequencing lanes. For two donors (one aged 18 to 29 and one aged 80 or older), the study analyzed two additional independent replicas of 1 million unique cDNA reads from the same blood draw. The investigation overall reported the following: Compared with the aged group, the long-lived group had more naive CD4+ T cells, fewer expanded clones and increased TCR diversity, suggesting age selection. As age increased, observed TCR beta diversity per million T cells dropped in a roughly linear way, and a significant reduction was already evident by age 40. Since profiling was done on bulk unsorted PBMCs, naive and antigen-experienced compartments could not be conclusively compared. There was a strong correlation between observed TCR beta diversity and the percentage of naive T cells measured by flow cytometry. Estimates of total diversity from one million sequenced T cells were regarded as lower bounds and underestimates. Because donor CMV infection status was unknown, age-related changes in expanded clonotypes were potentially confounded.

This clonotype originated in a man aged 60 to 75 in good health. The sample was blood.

The nucleotide sequence reads as follows: TGTGCCAGCAGCCCCCAAAGGACTAGCGGGGGGCCTGGAGATACGCAGTATTTT. Its translation is CASSPQRTSGGPGDTQYF. The chain is assembled from TRBV11-2 and TRBJ2-3, with TRBD2 matching 14 junction bases. The germline V end is reduced by 5 bases and the J end by 5 bases; junction bases left unmatched: 12. The germline V gene sets CDR1 to SGHAT and CDR2 to FQNNGV. From the cysteine up to the phenylalanine, the CDR3 has a length of 18 residues. The sequence is cut down to CDR3 DNA, 54 bases in frame from base 1.